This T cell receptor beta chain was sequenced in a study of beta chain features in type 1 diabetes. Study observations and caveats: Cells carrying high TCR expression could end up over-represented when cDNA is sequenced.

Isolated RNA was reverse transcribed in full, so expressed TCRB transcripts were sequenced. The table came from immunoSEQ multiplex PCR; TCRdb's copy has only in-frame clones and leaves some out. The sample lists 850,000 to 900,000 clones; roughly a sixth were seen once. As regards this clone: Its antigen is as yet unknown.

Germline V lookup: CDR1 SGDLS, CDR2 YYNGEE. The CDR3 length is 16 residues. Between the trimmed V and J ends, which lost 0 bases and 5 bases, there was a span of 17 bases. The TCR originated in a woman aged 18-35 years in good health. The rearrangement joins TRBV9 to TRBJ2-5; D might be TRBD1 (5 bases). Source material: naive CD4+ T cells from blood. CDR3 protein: CASSVAPSTASETQYF. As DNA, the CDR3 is TGTGCCAGCAGCGTAGCCCCCTCGACAGCTTCGGAGACCCAGTACTTC. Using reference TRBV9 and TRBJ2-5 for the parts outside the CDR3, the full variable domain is DSGVTQTPKHLITATGQRVTLRCSPRSGDLSVYWYQQSLDQGLQFLIQYYNGEERAKGNILERFSAQQFPDLHSELNLSSLELGDSALYFCASSVAPSTASETQYFGPGTRLLVL.